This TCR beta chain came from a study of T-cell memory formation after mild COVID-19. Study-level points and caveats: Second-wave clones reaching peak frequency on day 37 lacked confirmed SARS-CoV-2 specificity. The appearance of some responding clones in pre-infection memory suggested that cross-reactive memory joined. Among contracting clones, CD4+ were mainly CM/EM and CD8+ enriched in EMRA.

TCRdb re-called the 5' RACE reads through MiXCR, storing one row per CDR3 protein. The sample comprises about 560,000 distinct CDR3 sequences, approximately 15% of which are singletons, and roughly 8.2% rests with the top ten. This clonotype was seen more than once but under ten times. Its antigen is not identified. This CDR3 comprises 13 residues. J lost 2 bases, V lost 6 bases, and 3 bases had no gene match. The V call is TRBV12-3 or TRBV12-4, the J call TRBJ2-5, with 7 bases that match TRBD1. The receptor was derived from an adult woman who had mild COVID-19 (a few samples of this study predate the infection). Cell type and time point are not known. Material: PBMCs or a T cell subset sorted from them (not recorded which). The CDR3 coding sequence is TGTGCCAGCAGCATGGACAGGCAAGAGACCCAGTACTTC. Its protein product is CASSMDRQETQYF.